This T cell receptor (beta chain) was found in a study of T cell clonality in common variable immunodeficiency. The germline CDR1 and CDR2 sequences are LNHDA and SQIVND (reference sequence). CDR3 size: 14 residues. The V end lost 3 bases, the J end lost 1 base, and 9 bases lay between the germline ends. Clones were read by immunoSEQ multiplex PCR, and TCRdb kept only the in-frame ones, dropping some. This repertoire lists roughly 34,000 clones without singletons; under 3.5% sits in the top ten. This clone is judged medium-sized. Its antigen is unidentified. The read ends 3 residues early relative to the CDR3; the germline J gene fills the gap. The sample contains more than one DNA sequence encoding this CDR3. Whole-study results and caveats: CVID subjects showed higher TCRbeta clonality than healthy controls.

The sequenced sample was peripheral blood mononuclear cells. V gene TRBV19 combines with J gene TRBJ1-1; D might be TRBD1 (6 bases). The receptor's source is a person aged 18 to 75 in good health. This CDR3 reads CASSIGRGNTEAFF. The covered CDR3 bases are TGTGCCAGTAGTATTGGCAGGGGGAACACTGAA. Using reference TRBV19 and TRBJ1-1 for the parts outside the CDR3, the full variable domain is DGGITQSPKYLFRKEGQNVTLSCEQNLNHDAMYWYRQDPGQGLRLIYYSQIVNDFQKGDIAEGYSVSREKKESFPLTVTSAQKNPTAFYLCASSIGRGNTEAFFGQGTRLTVV.